This TCR beta chain was profiled in a study of Ad26.COV2.S vaccination and SARS-CoV-2 variants. Study findings and constraints: Assessments of TCR breadth and depth may have underestimated the total T cell responses. Among vaccine recipients, spike-specific TCR breadth exceeded that of placebo recipients.

This CDR3 comprises 16 residues. Germline CDR1 SGHDT, CDR2 YYEEEE. J lost 3 bases, V lost 2 bases, and 3 bases had no gene match. TCRdb keeps only in-frame clones here, not all; method: immunoSEQ multiplex PCR. This repertoire shows 75,000 to 100,000 clones, roughly 84% found once; its top ten account for 16%. As to this clone: What it binds is not known.

This specimen was peripheral blood, taken after recovery from COVID-19. The chain couples TRBV5-6 to TRBJ2-2; TRBD2 aligns across 11 bases. The clonotype originates from a human donor who had recovered from COVID-19. CDR3 region: CASSFGTSGYTGELFF. The CDR3 coding sequence is TGTGCCAGCAGCTTTGGGACTAGCGGCTACACCGGGGAGCTGTTTTTT.